The 10 T cell receptor beta chains presented below share a single source sample, sequenced in a study of T cells expressing NK-cell markers. After re-calling the 5' RACE reads, TCRdb lists one entry per CDR3 protein, DNA absent. Here the sample table reports 400,000 to 550,000 distinct CDR3 sequences. The sample taken for sequencing was blood T cells: a sorted CD56 or NKG2C T cell subset, CD4+ or CD8+ T cells, or bulk PBMC T cells (not recorded which). The receptors originated from a woman between 18 and 75 years old in good health.

The chain uses TRBV6-2 or TRBV6-3 and TRBJ2-6; TCRdb designates TRBD1, a call that cannot be tested without DNA. CDR1 is MNHEY and CDR2 is SVGEGT in the germline V gene. The CDR3 has 17 residues. CDR3 region: CASSYLGGASGANVLTF.

This sequence joins TRBV20-1 and TRBJ2-2; no DNA is available, so the TRBD2 call from TCRdb remains unchecked. Germline V CDR1 and CDR2: DFQATT, SNEGSKA (reference sequence). The CDR3 has 14 amino acids. CDR3 sequence: CSARARLASGELFF.

The chain carries TRBV20-1 and TRBJ2-3; as DNA is missing, the TRBD2 call by TCRdb cannot be tested. Germline V gene data show CDR1 as DFQATT and CDR2 as SNEGSKA (reference sequence). The CDR3 loop spans 14 amino acids. The CDR3 protein is CSALWRGDPDTQYF.

The chain uses TRBV9 and TRBJ2-3; the D gene TCRdb calls, TRBD2, cannot be checked with no DNA. CDR1 and CDR2 from the germline V gene are SGDLS and YYNGEE. This CDR3 has 13 residues. Here the CDR3 reads CASSVRTSDTQYF.

The CDR3: CASSSTSGLAFF. The rearrangement links TRBV3-1 to TRBJ1-1. This CDR3 spans 12 amino acids. Germline V gene sequence: CDR1 LGHDT, CDR2 YNNKEL (reference sequence).

The chain links TRBV19 to TRBJ2-7; TCRdb names TRBD1, which stays unverified in the absence of DNA. From germline, CDR1 is LNHDA and CDR2 SQIVND (reference sequence). The CDR3 spans 16 residues. CDR3 sequence reads: CASNPGQENGFYEQYF.

The chain couples TRBV7-2 to TRBJ2-7. The CDR3 has 15 amino acids. The germline CDR1 and CDR2 sequences are SGHTA and FQGNSA. CDR3 residues: CASSPDGVISYEQYF. Based on the CDR3 plus reference TRBV7-2 and TRBJ2-7, the full variable domain is GAGVSQSPSNKVTEKGKDVELRCDPISGHTALYWYRQSLGQGLEFLIYFQGNSAPDKSGLPSDRFSAERTGGSVSTLTIQRTQQEDSAVYLCASSPDGVISYEQYFGPGTRLTVT.

The gene calls are TRBV15 and TRBJ2-1; TCRdb calls TRBD1, which cannot be checked without DNA. The CDR3 sequence is 14 residues long. CDR1 is LNHNV and CDR2 is YYDKDF in the germline V gene (reference sequence). The CDR3 sequence: CATRGDRFGNEQFF. The full variable domain, rest sourced from reference TRBV15 and TRBJ2-1, is DAMVIQNPRYQVTQFGKPVTLSCSQTLNHNVMYWYQQKSSQAPKLLFHYYDKDFNNEADTPDNFQSRRPNTSFCFLDIRSPGLGDTAMYLCATRGDRFGNEQFFGPGTRLTVL.

This chain links TRBV5-1 with TRBJ1-2; the D gene TCRdb calls, TRBD1, cannot be checked with no DNA. The germline CDR1 and CDR2 sequences are SGHRS and YFSETQ. The CDR3 has 16 amino acids. Here the CDR3 reads CASSALRMGENYGYTF.

The V call is TRBV6-1, the J call TRBJ2-1; lacking DNA, the TRBD2 call made by TCRdb goes unchecked. Germline CDR1 is MNHNS and CDR2 is SASEGT. The CDR3 covers 15 residues. CDR3 region: CASSAGTRSYNEQFF.